The 3 T cell receptor beta chains listed next were all sequenced from one sample in a study of chemoradiotherapy in HPV16-positive cancers. Sequenced by immunoSEQ multiplex PCR; TCRdb stores in-frame clones only, minus some. The sample has some 32,000 clones, roughly 87% seen once. Source: blood, taken from a patient who underwent chemoradiotherapy. Every receptor here comes from a human donor with HPV-associated anogenital cancer.

The genes are TRBV9 and TRBJ2-1; 12 bases are shared with TRBD2. V shed 2 bases and J 1 base; nucleotides not matched to a gene: 1. CDR3 length equals 16 residues. Germline V gene data show CDR1 as SGDLS and CDR2 as YYNGEE. The CDR3 is CASSVTSGGSYNEQFF. The CDR3, as DNA: TGTGCCAGCAGCGTGACTAGCGGGGGTTCCTACAATGAGCAGTTCTTC.

The chain couples TRBV19 to TRBJ1-1; possible D gene TRBD1, 5 bases. Germline loops: CDR1 LNHDA, CDR2 SQIVND (reference sequence). V was clipped by 5 bases and J by 7 bases, with 14 bases between them. The CDR3 has 13 residues. The CDR3 nucleotides read TGTGCCAGTAGTCTTGACCGAGGGGTTGAAGCTTTCTTT. Translating gives CASSLDRGVEAFF.

The chain combines TRBV4-3 with TRBJ2-6; D not resolved. V gave up 0 bases and J gave up 1 base, with 7 bases separating them. This CDR3 contains 16 residues. Germline-derived CDR1 and CDR2 are LGHNA and YSLEER. This CDR3 is CASSQEEPSGANVLTF. CDR3 coding DNA: TGCGCCAGCAGCCAAGAGGAGCCGTCTGGGGCCAACGTCCTGACTTTC.